This T cell receptor beta chain was found in a study of blood T cell repertoires in COVID-19. Study information: Samples representing acute and convalescent COVID-19 were sourced from the United States, Italy and Spain. The cDNA or gDNA used as material had been derived from T cells, B-cell-depleted T cells, or PBMCs.

Original methodology: Reference gene primer amplification yielded estimated nucleated cell counts. Profiled with immunoSEQ multiplex PCR; TCRdb holds only in-frame clones, not every one. The D gene and trimming were derived from the DNA, and the V and J assignments and clone size from that table. Among 250,000 to 350,000 clones listed, more than 75% were seen once. Germline CDR1 reads SGHTA; CDR2 reads FQGNSA. The germline V and J ends were trimmed by 6 bases and 7 bases, with 10 bases remaining between them. The CDR3 contains 13 residues. The rearrangement uses TRBV7-2 and TRBJ1-6; possible D gene TRBD1, 5 bases. This sequence originates from a woman in her fifties or sixties with active or convalescent COVID-19. Sequenced input: peripheral blood. The CDR3 reads CASRNTGNSPLHF. The CDR3 nucleotides are TGTGCCAGCAGGAATACAGGCAATTCACCCCTCCACTTT.